This TCR beta chain was captured in a study of blood T cell repertoires in COVID-19. Overall study: PBMCs, B-cell-depleted T cells, or T cells were the source of the cDNA or gDNA that made up the material.

The data were produced by immunoSEQ multiplex PCR, yet TCRdb's version contains in-frame clones alone and is incomplete. Of approximately 90,000 clones detected, around 85% appear once; the ten largest clones hold approximately 4.5%. The CDR3 runs to 15 residues. The germline gives CDR1 SGHTA, CDR2 FQGNSA. The trim removed 4 bases at V and 5 bases at J, leaving 8 bases unmatched. The sequence came from a man aged 55 to 70 with acute or convalescent COVID-19. The material sequenced was peripheral blood. The rearrangement uses TRBV7-2 and TRBJ2-5; TRBD2 matches 9 bases. CDR3 sequence (DNA): TGTGCCAGCAGCTCCCAAGCGGGGGGACGGGAGACCCAGTACTTC. Its protein product is CASSSQAGGRETQYF.